This T cell receptor beta chain was sequenced during a study of beta chain features in type 1 diabetes. Overall study context: Over all samples combined, around 110 million sorted cells were examined.

With 5 bases removed from V and 7 bases from J, the gap between germline ends came to 17 bases. CDR1 and CDR2 (germline): SGHTA, FQGTGA. The CDR3 runs to 14 residues. Based on CD45RO/CCR7/CD25/CD127/CD95/CD27, CD4+ regulatory, stem cell-like memory, naive and central memory cells were sorted. Purity of each sorted population was above 98%. The whole isolated RNA underwent reverse transcription, so sequencing captured expressed TCRB transcripts. The table came from immunoSEQ multiplex PCR; TCRdb's copy has only in-frame clones and leaves some out. The profile shows approximately 110,000 clones, about 40% of them singletons.

Sequenced input: stem cell memory CD4+ T cells from blood. The sequence derives from a woman younger than 30 in good health. The rearrangement joins TRBV7-3 to TRBJ1-2; D remains unclear. The DNA of the CDR3 is TGTGCCAGCAGCCTCGAATCTAGGGCGGGTGGCTACACCTTC. This codes for CASSLESRAGGYTF.